This T cell receptor beta chain was identified in a study of CD8 T cells in Susac syndrome. General study results and limits: It was acknowledged by the study that relatively few individuals were included in its TCR sequencing and HLA analysis.

To note about this clonotype: The target antigen is unknown.

V dropped 0 bases and J dropped 3 bases, with 13 bases sitting between them. The germline V gene has CDR1 SGHRS and CDR2 YFSETQ. CDR3 length equals 15 residues. Peripheral blood CD8+ and CD4+ T cells were profiled by TCR beta sequencing. Negative isolation was used for CD8+ and CD4+ T cells, and FACS enrichment was applied to TEMRA cells. Reverse transcription of roughly 0.5 to 1 ug RNA used random hexamers. Coverage of TCR beta CDR3 amplification by immunoSEQ multiplex PCR extended to 54 Vbeta and 13 Jbeta. TCRdb re-called the immunoSEQ multiplex PCR reads with MiXCR, one entry per CDR3 protein. The sample carries a few hundred thousand distinct CDR3 sequences, around 83% recorded once.

The sample was CD8+ T cells from PBMCs. This sequence joins TRBV5-1 and TRBJ2-7, with a weak D call TRBD1 (5 bases). The sequence was collected from a human donor with multiple sclerosis. CDR3: CASSLASSGIYEQYF. CDR3 sequence (DNA): TGCGCCAGCAGCTTGGCTTCTTCAGGGATCTACGAGCAGTACTTC.